The entry that follows covers one TCR beta chain sequence. Assay used: immunoSEQ multiplex PCR; TCRdb lists only in-frame clones, some missing. The sample has more than 110,000 clones; about 89% are singletons. Trimming shortened V by 0 bases and J by 5 bases, and 11 bases separated the two germline ends. The CDR3 covers 14 residues. CDR1 is GTSNPN and CDR2 is SVGIG in the germline V gene (reference sequence). The record originates from a study of blood T cell repertoires in COVID-19. Sequencing was done on a sample of peripheral blood. The TCR originated in a man in his 60s with active or convalescent COVID-19. V gene TRBV30 combines with J gene TRBJ1-5; TRBD1 is a possible D gene (6 bases). DNA for the CDR3: TGTGCCTGGAGTGTACGGAAGGGGGATCAGCCCCAGCATTTT. It translates to CAWSVRKGDQPQHF. Using reference TRBV30 and TRBJ1-5 for the parts outside the CDR3, the full variable domain is SQTIHQWPATLVQPVGSPLSLECTVEGTSNPNLYWYRQAAGRGLQLLFYSVGIGQISSEVPQNLSASRPQDRQFILSSKKLLLSDSGFYLCAWSVRKGDQPQHFGDGTRLSIL.